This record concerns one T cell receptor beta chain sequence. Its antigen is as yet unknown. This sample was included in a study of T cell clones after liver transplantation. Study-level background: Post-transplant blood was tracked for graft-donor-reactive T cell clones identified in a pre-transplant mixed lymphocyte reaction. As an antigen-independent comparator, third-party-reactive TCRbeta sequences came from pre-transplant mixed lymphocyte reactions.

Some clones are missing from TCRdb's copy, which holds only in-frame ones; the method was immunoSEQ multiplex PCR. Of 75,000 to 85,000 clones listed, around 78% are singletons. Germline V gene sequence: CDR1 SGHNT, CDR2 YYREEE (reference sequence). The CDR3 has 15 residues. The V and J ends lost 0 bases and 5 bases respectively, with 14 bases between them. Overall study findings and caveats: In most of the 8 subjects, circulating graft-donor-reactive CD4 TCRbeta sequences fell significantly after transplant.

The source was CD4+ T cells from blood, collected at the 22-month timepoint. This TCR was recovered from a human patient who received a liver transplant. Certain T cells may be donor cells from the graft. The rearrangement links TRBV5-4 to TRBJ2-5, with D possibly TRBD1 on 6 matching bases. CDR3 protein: CASSLGPGADETQYF. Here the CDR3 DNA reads TGTGCCAGCAGCTTGGGACCAGGGGCCGACGAGACCCAGTACTTC.